This T cell receptor beta chain emerged from a study of blood T cell repertoires in COVID-19. This table comes from immunoSEQ multiplex PCR, and its TCRdb copy is limited to in-frame clones, with some not included. There are 150,000 to 200,000 clones in the sample; 84% occur only once, and about 12% lies in the top ten. The V end lost 5 bases, the J end lost 4 bases, and 14 bases lay between the germline ends. There are 15 residues in the CDR3. From germline, CDR1 is KGHSH and CDR2 LQKENI. The sample was PBMCs or T cells enriched from blood (not recorded which). This TCR was sampled from a man in his fifties or sixties who had recovered from COVID-19. This sequence joins TRBV18 and TRBJ2-2; D perhaps matches TRBD1 (6 bases). This chain's CDR3 is CASSLATGSTGELFF. The CDR3 nucleotides read TGTGCCAGCTCATTAGCGACAGGATCCACCGGGGAGCTGTTTTTT.